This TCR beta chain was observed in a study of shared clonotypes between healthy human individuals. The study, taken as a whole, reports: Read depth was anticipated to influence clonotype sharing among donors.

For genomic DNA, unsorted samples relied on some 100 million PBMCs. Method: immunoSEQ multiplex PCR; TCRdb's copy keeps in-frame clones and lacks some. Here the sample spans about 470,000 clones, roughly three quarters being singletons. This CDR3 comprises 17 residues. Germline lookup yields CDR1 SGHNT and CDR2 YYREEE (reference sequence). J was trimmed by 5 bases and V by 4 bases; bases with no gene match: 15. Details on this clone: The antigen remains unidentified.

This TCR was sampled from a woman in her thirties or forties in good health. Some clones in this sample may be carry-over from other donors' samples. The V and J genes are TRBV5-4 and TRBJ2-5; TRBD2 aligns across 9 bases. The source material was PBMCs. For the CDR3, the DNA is TGTGCCAGCAGCCCAGGCGGGCGGGAGGGCCCTCGGGAGACCCAGTACTTC. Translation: CASSPGGREGPRETQYF. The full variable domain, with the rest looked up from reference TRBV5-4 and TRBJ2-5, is ETGVTQSPTHLIKTRGQQVTLRCSSQSGHNTVSWYQQALGQGPQFIFQYYREEENGRGNFPPRFSGLQFPNYSSELNVNALELDDSALYLCASSPGGREGPRETQYFGPGTRLLVL.